A single sample gave rise to the 10 T cell receptor beta chains below, sequenced in a study of blood T cells in healthy people across ages. Sample-barcoded 5' priming and a J-beta primer mix drove a second PCR of 7 to 11 cycles. TCRdb used MiXCR to reprocess the 5' RACE reads, holding one entry per CDR3 protein. The sample shows over 1.5 million distinct CDR3 sequences, just under 50% of them seen only once. Sequencing used blood. These receptors all stem from a woman between 35 and 50 years old in good health.

The rearrangement uses TRBV6-6 and TRBJ1-2; no reliable D call. Germline values: CDR1 MNHNY, CDR2 SVGAGI (reference sequence). Trimming removed 5 bases from V and 4 bases from J, with 14 bases in between. This CDR3 contains 14 residues. CDR3 region: CASSKDWGFYGYTF. DNA of the CDR3: TGTGCCAGCAGTAAGGACTGGGGATTCTATGGCTACACCTTC.

CDR3 protein: CASSARDGTDTQYF. In nucleotides, the CDR3 is TGCGCCAGCAGCGCCAGGGACGGGACAGATACGCAGTATTTT. This chain links TRBV5-1 with TRBJ2-3, with D perhaps given as TRBD1 or TRBD2 (5 bases each). CDR1 and CDR2 (germline): SGHRS, YFSETQ. V lost 4 bases and J 3 bases, leaving 12 bases between the germline ends. The length of the CDR3 is 14 residues.

This clonotype was seen a few times. V gene TRBV20-1 combines with J gene TRBJ2-1; 7 bases are a match to TRBD1. Germline-derived CDR1 and CDR2 are DFQATT and SNEGSKA (reference sequence). This CDR3 is 16 amino acids long. The trim removed 0 bases at V and 8 bases at J, leaving 13 bases unmatched. CDR3: CSARDNPRQGWDEQFF. In DNA, the CDR3 is TGCAGTGCTAGAGATAACCCCCGACAGGGTTGGGATGAGCAGTTCTTC.

The chain links TRBV20-1 to TRBJ1-2; 7 bases line up with TRBD1. The CDR3 spans 12 residues. Trimming took 6 bases from V and 2 from J; bases not matched to a gene: 3. Per the germline V gene, CDR1 is DFQATT and CDR2 is SNEGSKA (reference sequence). CDR3 in amino acids: CSATGENYGYTF. Written as DNA, the CDR3 is TGCAGTGCCACAGGGGAGAACTATGGCTACACCTTC.

This chain uses TRBV24-1 with TRBJ2-5; D possibly corresponds to TRBD1 (5 bases). Trimming removed 3 bases at V and 9 bases at J, with 10 bases between. The CDR3 has 12 amino acids. CDR1 is KGHDR and CDR2 is SFDVKD in the germline V gene. The CDR3 spells CATSDARASQYF. CDR3 coding DNA: TGTGCCACCAGTGATGCCAGGGCTTCCCAGTACTTC.

This chain joins TRBV7-2 and TRBJ2-1; D is uncertain. The end of the DNA fits TRBJ2-7 better, so the J call may be wrong. CDR1 and CDR2 (germline): SGHTA, FQGNSA. CDR3 length: 13 amino acids. CDR3 in amino acids: CASSQQYYNEQYF. CDR3 nucleotide sequence: TGTGCCAGCAGCCAGCAATACTACAATGAGCAGTACTTC.

This clonotype was recorded a few times. The chain uses TRBV10-3 and TRBJ2-1; 12 bases match TRBD2. CDR1 is ENHRY and CDR2 is SYGVKD in the germline V gene. The CDR3 consists of 15 residues. V dropped 7 bases and J dropped 7; count of bases not matched to a gene: 8. The CDR3 coding sequence is TGTGCCATCACCCCTAGCGGGGGGGCCTTTAATGAGCAGTTCTTC. Protein: CAITPSGGAFNEQFF.

Points on this clonotype: With a much larger clone just one base away, this may be a read error. The rearrangement links TRBV28 to TRBJ2-7; tentative D call: TRBD1 (6 bases). Trimming removed 4 bases from V and 7 bases from J, with 26 bases in between. Per the germline V gene, CDR1 is MDHEN and CDR2 is SYDVKM. The CDR3 is 17 residues long. The CDR3: CASSSTFPGQSEDEQYF. In nucleotides, the CDR3 is TGTGCCAGCAGTTCGACTTTTCCGGGACAATCTGAGGATGAGCAGTACTTC.

This clonotype was counted between two and nine times. V and J are TRBV7-2 and TRBJ1-2; D remains unclear. With 5 bases removed from V and 2 bases from J, the gap between germline ends came to 12 bases. This CDR3 has 14 residues. The V gene's germline CDR1 is SGHTA and CDR2 FQGNSA. The DNA for the CDR3 is TGTGCCAGCAGCCACGACTCTGGGAACTATGGCTACACCTTC. Protein product: CASSHDSGNYGYTF.

This rearrangement joins TRBV10-3 to TRBJ2-1; D perhaps matches TRBD2 (6 bases). V lost 3 bases to trimming and J lost 9 bases, with 15 bases between them. From germline, CDR1 is ENHRY and CDR2 SYGVKD. The CDR3 spans 14 residues. CDR3 in DNA: TGTGCCATCAGTGATCCGGGGACTTGGGGTGAGCAGTTCTTC. Its protein is CAISDPGTWGEQFF.